The present T cell receptor (beta chain) was sequenced within a study of T cell responses to AZD1222 COVID-19 vaccine. Findings of the study overall: Spike regions recognized by vaccine-associated CD4 TCRs spanned the protein, led by 160-218 and 743-854. Researchers took repertoire samples only after the peak T cell response had come.

Measured with immunoSEQ multiplex PCR; TCRdb has only the in-frame clones, and not every one. The table includes roughly 120,000 clones, about 90% detected once. Germline lookup yields CDR1 SGHNT and CDR2 YYREEE (reference sequence). V shed 4 bases, J shed 7 bases, and the junction held 2 bases outside the gene matches. The CDR3 totals 14 residues. About this clone itself: The antigen remains unidentified.

This clonotype was sampled from an adult in good health. Specimen: peripheral blood, collected on day 0 of AZD1222 vaccination. The chain couples TRBV5-4 to TRBJ1-6; the match to TRBD1 covers 10 bases. CDR3 protein: CASSPDRGNSPLHF. CDR3 bases: TGTGCCAGCAGCCCGGACAGGGGGAATTCACCCCTCCACTTT. Variable domain in full (rest from reference TRBV5-4 and TRBJ1-6): ETGVTQSPTHLIKTRGQQVTLRCSSQSGHNTVSWYQQALGQGPQFIFQYYREEENGRGNFPPRFSGLQFPNYSSELNVNALELDDSALYLCASSPDRGNSPLHFGNGTRLTVT.